The present T cell receptor beta chain was sequenced within a study of blood T cell repertoires in COVID-19. Background on the study: Samples taken during acute and convalescent COVID-19 were collected in the United States, Italy and Spain. Nucleic acid was either cDNA or gDNA, and it came from T cells, B-cell-depleted T cells, or PBMCs.

A Seattle source enrolled patients during active infection and followed them longitudinally. CDR1 is LNHDA and CDR2 is SQIVND in the germline V gene (reference sequence). V lost 7 bases and J lost 0, with 13 bases in between. This CDR3 comprises 14 residues. In the authors' methods: Estimated nucleated cell counts came from reference gene primer amplification. Produced via immunoSEQ multiplex PCR; TCRdb's table is partial and in-frame only. That table supplies the V and J calls and clone size; D and trimming were determined from the DNA. The table includes about 300,000 clones, more than 80% detected once.

V and J are TRBV19 and TRBJ2-7; D gene unclear. The sequence came from a woman in her twenties or thirties with COVID-19, enrolled during active disease. Sequencing was performed on peripheral blood. The CDR3 DNA sequence: TGTGCCAGTAAAATGGGCTGGTCCTCCTACGAGCAGTACTTC. Encoded protein: CASKMGWSSYEQYF.